Following are 4 T cell receptor beta chains from one sample sequenced in a study of blood T cell repertoires in COVID-19. Some clones are missing from TCRdb's copy, which holds only in-frame ones; the method was immunoSEQ multiplex PCR. This sample has 60,000 to 90,000 clones, with over 75% found just once. Sequences were obtained from peripheral blood. The receptors come from a woman older than 75 with acute or convalescent COVID-19.

The chain links TRBV19 to TRBJ2-1; 10 bases align to TRBD2. The CDR3 consists of 16 residues. V shed 7 bases and J 5 bases; nucleotides not matched to a gene: 11. The germline gives CDR1 LNHDA, CDR2 SQIVND (reference sequence). The CDR3 DNA reads TGTGCCAGTAAGAAGCTGACTAGCGGGTTTGACAATGAGCAGTTCTTC. Translating it yields CASKKLTSGFDNEQFF.

This clone was recorded once. The chain recombines TRBV5-1 with TRBJ2-5, with D possibly TRBD1 on 6 matching bases. The V gene lost 0 bases and the J gene lost 1 base, with 10 bases spanning the gap. The CDR3 is made up of 15 amino acids. Germline V gene data show CDR1 as SGHRS and CDR2 as YFSETQ. CDR3 DNA sequence: TGCGCCAGCAGCTTGGATACAGGGACCCAAGAGACCCAGTACTTC. Its protein is CASSLDTGTQETQYF.

The J gene is TRBJ2-1, the V gene TRBV12-3 or TRBV12-4; D is undetermined. V was shortened by 2 bases and J by 9 bases, with 11 bases between the two germline ends. The CDR3 spans 13 residues. DNA of the CDR3: TGTGCCAGCAGTTTAAGCGCTTCGGCTGAGCAGTTCTTC. This gives the protein CASSLSASAEQFF.

The chain uses TRBV7-2 and TRBJ2-7, with 8 bases matching TRBD2. CDR1 and CDR2 from the germline V gene are SGHTA and FQGNSA. This CDR3 is built from 17 residues. J lost 5 bases, V lost 5 bases, and 17 bases had no gene match. The CDR3 loop reads CASSLLLTRGAGHEQYF. CDR3 DNA sequence: TGTGCCAGCAGCCTCTTGCTAACGCGGGGGGCAGGTCACGAGCAGTACTTC.